This T cell receptor (beta chain) was observed in a study of early T cells in non-severe SARS-CoV-2 infection. Study overall: Bulk RNA taken from unsorted whole blood was sequenced, leaving chains unpaired.

Trimming took 5 bases from V and 2 from J, leaving 16 bases between them. Per the germline V gene, CDR1 is SEHNR and CDR2 is FQNEAQ (reference sequence). The length of the CDR3 is 15 residues. Attached unique molecular identifiers marked individual cDNA molecules. MiXCR, applied by TCRdb to the 5' RACE reads, yields one record per CDR3 protein. The sample consists of more than 85,000 distinct CDR3 sequences, around 16% of them appearing once. The specimen was whole blood, collected at baseline. This chain connects TRBV7-9 to TRBJ2-7, with D possibly being TRBD2 (6 bases). This receptor was identified in an adult who was a healthcare worker with PCR-confirmed SARS-CoV-2 infection or an uninfected control (not recorded which). CDR3 nucleotides: TGTGCCAGCAGCACGGGCGGGACGTTCGCCTACGAGCAGTACTTC. It is translated as CASSTGGTFAYEQYF. Full variable domain (missing parts from reference TRBV7-9 and TRBJ2-7): DTGVSQNPRHKITKRGQNVTFRCDPISEHNRLYWYRQTLGQGPEFLTYFQNEAQLEKSRLLSDRFSAERPKGSFSTLEIQRTEQGDSAMYLCASSTGGTFAYEQYFGPGTRLTVT.